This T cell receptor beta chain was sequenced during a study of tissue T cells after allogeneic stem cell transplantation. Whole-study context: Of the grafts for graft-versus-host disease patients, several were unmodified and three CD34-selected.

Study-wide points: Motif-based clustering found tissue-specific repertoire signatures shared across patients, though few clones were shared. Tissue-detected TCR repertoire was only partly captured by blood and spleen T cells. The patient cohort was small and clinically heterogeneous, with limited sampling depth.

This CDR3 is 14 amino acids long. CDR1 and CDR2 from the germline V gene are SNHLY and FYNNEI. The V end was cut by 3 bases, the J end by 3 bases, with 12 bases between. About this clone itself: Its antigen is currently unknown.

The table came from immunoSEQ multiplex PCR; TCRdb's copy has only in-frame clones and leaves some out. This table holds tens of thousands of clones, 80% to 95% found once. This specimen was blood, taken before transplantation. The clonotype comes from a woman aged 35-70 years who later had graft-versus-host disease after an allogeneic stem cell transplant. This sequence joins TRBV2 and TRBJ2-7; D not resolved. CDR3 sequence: CASSDSGYGYEQYF. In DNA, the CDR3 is TGTGCCAGCAGTGATTCCGGTTACGGCTACGAGCAGTACTTC.